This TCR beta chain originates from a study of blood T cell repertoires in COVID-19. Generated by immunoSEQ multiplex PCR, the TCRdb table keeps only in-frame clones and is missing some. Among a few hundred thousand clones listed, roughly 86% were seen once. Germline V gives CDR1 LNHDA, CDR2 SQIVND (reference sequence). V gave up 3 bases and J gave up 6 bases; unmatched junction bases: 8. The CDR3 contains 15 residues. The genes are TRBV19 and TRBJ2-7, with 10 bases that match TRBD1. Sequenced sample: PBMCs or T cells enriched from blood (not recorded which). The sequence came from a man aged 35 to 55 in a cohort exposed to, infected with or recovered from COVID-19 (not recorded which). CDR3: CASSIEGQGRSEQYF. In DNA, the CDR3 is TGTGCCAGTAGTATTGAGGGACAGGGGAGATCCGAGCAGTACTTC. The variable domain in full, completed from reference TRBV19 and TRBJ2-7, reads DGGITQSPKYLFRKEGQNVTLSCEQNLNHDAMYWYRQDPGQGLRLIYYSQIVNDFQKGDIAEGYSVSREKKESFPLTVTSAQKNPTAFYLCASSIEGQGRSEQYFGPGTRLTVT.